Following are 18 T cell receptor beta chains from one sample sequenced in a study of shared clonotypes between healthy human individuals. The table came from immunoSEQ multiplex PCR; TCRdb's copy has only in-frame clones and leaves some out. Of some 2.1 million clones in the sample, about 93% were seen once. The naive CD8 subset, CD45RO-negative cells positively selected for CCR7, excluded terminally differentiated effector memory CD45RA+ cells. Sample: naive CD8+ T cells from PBMCs. Receptors were obtained from a man between 18 and 35 years old in good health. Some clones in this sample may be carry-over from other donors' samples.

This clone has only one observation. The chain has TRBV27 and TRBJ2-2; 7 bases fit TRBD1. There are 18 residues in the CDR3. From germline, CDR1 is MNHEY and CDR2 SMNVEV (reference sequence). V dropped 7 bases and J dropped 2; count of bases not matched to a gene: 16. For the CDR3, the DNA is TGTGCCAGCATCAACAGGGGTGAGCGGATCTCCAACACCGGGGAGCTGTTTTTT. It encodes CASINRGERISNTGELFF.

The chain is built from TRBV10-3 and TRBJ2-2; 9 bases align to TRBD2. Germline V gene lookup returns CDR1 ENHRY and CDR2 SYGVKD. The CDR3 spans 17 residues. The V segment lost 1 base and the J segment 5 bases; nucleotides outside the gene matches: 8. CDR3: CAISEWVAGASTGELFF. CDR3 nucleotide sequence: TGTGCCATCAGTGAGTGGGTAGCGGGAGCCTCAACCGGGGAGCTGTTTTTT.

The chain recombines TRBV7-6 with TRBJ2-3; D is unclear. The CDR3 runs to 13 residues. Trimming shortened V by 5 bases and J by 14 bases, and 20 bases separated the two germline ends. Germline CDR1 reads SGHVS; CDR2 reads FNYEAQ. The CDR3 reads CASSRRPDAPGYF. CDR3 in DNA: TGTGCCAGCAGCCGGCGGCCGGACGCCCCCGGGTATTTT.

The V and J genes are TRBV6-5 and TRBJ2-6, with D unclear. Per the germline V gene, CDR1 is MNHEY and CDR2 is SVGAGI. Trimming cost V 3 bases and J 4 bases, with 13 bases left between them. This CDR3 has 16 residues. In nucleotides, the CDR3 is TGTGCCAGCAGTTATTTGAACCACTCCGGGGCCAACGTCCTGACTTTC. It is translated as CASSYLNHSGANVLTF.

The chain has TRBV5-5 and TRBJ2-7; 10 nucleotides match TRBD1. There are 17 residues in the CDR3. Per the germline V gene, CDR1 is SGHKS and CDR2 is YYEKEE (reference sequence). The trim removed 0 bases at V and 1 base at J, leaving 7 bases unmatched. Here the CDR3 reads CASSLAGTGDGSYEQYF. The CDR3 nucleotides are TGTGCCAGCAGCTTGGCCGGGACAGGGGATGGGTCCTACGAGCAGTACTTC.

A word on this clone: The same CDR3 also results from other DNA sequences found in this sample. This chain connects TRBV28 to TRBJ2-2, with no clear D. The CDR3 runs to 14 residues. Germline values: CDR1 MDHEN, CDR2 SYDVKM. The V end lost 3 bases, the J end lost 2 bases, and 7 bases lay between the germline ends. Written as DNA, the CDR3 is TGTGCCAGCAGTTTTGGGGAAAACACCGGGGAGCTGTTTTTT. This encodes CASSFGENTGELFF.

As concerns this clone: In the same sample, other DNA sequences code for this CDR3. This rearrangement joins TRBV28 to TRBJ2-7; 7 bases match TRBD1. Looked up from germline, CDR1 is MDHEN and CDR2 is SYDVKM. After removal of 7 bases from V and 4 bases from J, the junction contained 10 bases not matched to a gene. This CDR3 comprises 14 residues. The CDR3 reads CASTKTGSSYEQYF. CDR3 in DNA: TGTGCCAGCACCAAGACAGGGTCCAGTTACGAGCAGTACTTC.

The chain has TRBV9 and TRBJ2-7; 11 bases agree with TRBD1. Trimming at V came to 3 bases and at J to 3 bases, leaving 5 bases not matched to a gene. CDR3 size: 15 residues. The germline V gene encodes CDR1 SGDLS and CDR2 YYNGEE. The CDR3 DNA is TGTGCCAGCAGCGGGAGGACAGGGGGCAACTACGAGCAGTACTTC. It codes for CASSGRTGGNYEQYF.

A single count supports this clone. The chain has TRBV27 and TRBJ1-5; D is unresolved. The CDR3 is made up of 14 amino acids. V was pared by 0 bases and J by 6 bases, with 9 bases between. CDR1 MNHEY and CDR2 SMNVEV come from the germline V gene (reference sequence). The CDR3 nucleotides are TGTGCCAGCAGTTTATCAGAGGATGTTCAGCCCCAGCATTTT. It encodes CASSLSEDVQPQHF.

The V gene is TRBV28, the J gene TRBJ1-1; TRBD1 agrees at 8 bases. CDR3 length: 14 amino acids. Trimming cost V 5 bases and J 4 bases; bases outside gene matches: 6. Germline V gene data show CDR1 as MDHEN and CDR2 as SYDVKM. The CDR3: CASSQRDRGTEAFF. The CDR3 DNA is TGTGCCAGCAGTCAGAGAGACAGGGGCACTGAAGCTTTCTTT. Filled out from reference TRBV28 and TRBJ1-1, the complete variable domain reads DVKVTQSSRYLVKRTGEKVFLECVQDMDHENMFWYRQDPGLGLRLIYFSYDVKMKEKGDIPEGYSVSREKKERFSLILESASTNQTSMYLCASSQRDRGTEAFFGQGTRLTVV.

In regard to this clone: The same CDR3 also results from other DNA sequences found in this sample. The gene calls are TRBV6-5 and TRBJ2-5; D might be TRBD1 or TRBD2, each matching 6 bases. In germline, CDR1 is MNHEY, CDR2 SVGAGI. V was trimmed by 6 bases and J by 9 bases, leaving 14 bases between them. The CDR3 contains 12 residues. In DNA, the CDR3 is TGTGCCAGCAGGTCTACGGGGGCGGCCCAGTACTTC. This encodes CASRSTGAAQYF.

The rearrangement links TRBV15 to TRBJ2-1; D unresolved. Germline V gene lookup returns CDR1 LNHNV and CDR2 YYDKDF (reference sequence). The CDR3 runs to 13 residues. V shed 8 bases and J shed 6 bases, with 14 bases lying between them. This CDR3 is CATAYTPSNEQFF. The CDR3, as DNA: TGTGCCACCGCATACACCCCCTCCAATGAGCAGTTCTTC. Full variable domain (missing parts from reference TRBV15 and TRBJ2-1): DAMVIQNPRYQVTQFGKPVTLSCSQTLNHNVMYWYQQKSSQAPKLLFHYYDKDFNNEADTPDNFQSRRPNTSFCFLDIRSPGLGDTAMYLCATAYTPSNEQFFGPGTRLTVL.

The table lists this clone with a count of one. The rearrangement joins TRBV6-1 to TRBJ2-3, with 8 bases aligning to TRBD1. V lost 3 bases and J lost 3; bases outside the gene matches: 2. CDR1 is MNHNS, CDR2 SASEGT, per germline. The CDR3 extends over 14 amino acids. The CDR3 here is CASSDRGLTDTQYF. In DNA form, the CDR3 reads TGTGCCAGCAGTGACAGGGGGCTGACAGATACGCAGTATTTT.

This clone has a single count. This chain uses TRBV4-1 with TRBJ2-7; D is perhaps TRBD2 (6 bases). CDR3 length equals 14 residues. In germline, CDR1 is MGHRA, CDR2 YSYEKL. Deletions cut 4 bases from V and 2 bases from J, with 12 bases between. CDR3: CASSLPGEAYEQYF. The CDR3 nucleotides are TGCGCCAGCAGCCTACCGGGGGAGGCCTACGAGCAGTACTTC.

This chain uses TRBV5-1 with TRBJ2-7; no firm D call. This CDR3 is 11 amino acids long. Germline loops: CDR1 SGHRS, CDR2 YFSETQ. V lost 6 bases, J lost 3 bases, and 7 bases lay in between. CDR3 loop: CASKNSYEQYF. CDR3 nucleotide sequence: TGCGCCAGCAAAAACAGCTACGAGCAGTACTTC.

The rearrangement uses TRBV28 and TRBJ1-5; maybe TRBD1 (5 bases). CDR1 is MDHEN and CDR2 is SYDVKM in the germline V gene. The CDR3 sequence is 14 residues long. V was trimmed by 2 bases and J by 6 bases, leaving 11 bases between them. The CDR3, as DNA: TGTGCCAGCAGTTTAGTGGCAGGGACTCAGCCCCAGCATTTT. It codes for CASSLVAGTQPQHF. The full variable domain, in which reference TRBV28 and TRBJ1-5 provide the parts outside the CDR3, is DVKVTQSSRYLVKRTGEKVFLECVQDMDHENMFWYRQDPGLGLRLIYFSYDVKMKEKGDIPEGYSVSREKKERFSLILESASTNQTSMYLCASSLVAGTQPQHFGDGTRLSIL.

This chain joins TRBV6-6 and TRBJ1-3, with TRBD1 matching over 7 bases. The CDR3 extends over 14 amino acids. Trimming cost V 7 bases and J 7 bases; bases outside gene matches: 10. CDR1 is MNHNY, CDR2 SVGAGI, per germline (reference sequence). CDR3 DNA: TGTGCCAGCACGGTCCGGGACAGAGGGAACACCATATATTTT. Protein product: CASTVRDRGNTIYF.

The chain is built from TRBV10-3 and TRBJ2-2, with 9 bases identical to TRBD1. The CDR3 sequence is 16 residues long. Unmatched junction bases numbered 9, after V lost 6 bases and J lost 4 bases. CDR1 and CDR2 (germline): ENHRY, SYGVKD. The CDR3 DNA is TGTGCCATCAGAGACAATTACAGGGGGCCCACCGGGGAGCTGTTTTTT. As protein: CAIRDNYRGPTGELFF.